The 5 T cell receptor beta chains below all came from one sample that was sequenced in a study of blood T cells in healthy people across ages. Together with a sample-barcoded 5' primer, a J-beta primer mix was included in a second PCR lasting about 7 to 11 cycles. TCRdb reprocessed the 5' RACE reads with MiXCR, giving one entry per CDR3 protein. The sample yields approximately 690,000 distinct CDR3 sequences, around 41% seen once. Sequenced material: blood. These receptors came from a man aged 80 or over in good health.

The V and J genes are TRBV5-5 and TRBJ1-5; 9 bases agree with TRBD1. Germline loops: CDR1 SGHKS, CDR2 YYEKEE (reference sequence). CDR3 length: 15 amino acids. V was pared by 0 bases and J by 5 bases, with 3 bases of the junction left unmatched. This CDR3 reads CASSLGDRDHQPQHF. The CDR3 DNA reads TGTGCCAGCAGCTTGGGGGACAGGGACCATCAGCCCCAGCATTTT.

This clonotype was observed a few times. The gene calls are TRBV28 and TRBJ2-5; D ambiguous. Germline V gene lookup returns CDR1 MDHEN and CDR2 SYDVKM. Trimming removed 4 bases at V and 12 bases at J, with 15 bases between. The CDR3 has 12 amino acids. The CDR3 loop reads CASSSAGLAKYF. The CDR3 DNA reads TGTGCCAGCAGTTCTGCCGGGCTGGCGAAGTACTTC.

V gene TRBV6-2 or TRBV6-3 combines with J gene TRBJ2-3, with a possible D match to TRBD2 (6 bases). The CDR3 is 14 amino acids. The germline V gene encodes CDR1 MNHEY and CDR2 SVGEGT. V was clipped by 8 bases and J by 9 bases, with 21 bases between them. CDR3 in amino acids: CASATHHLANTQYF. The CDR3, as DNA: TGTGCCAGCGCGACCCATCACCTAGCGAACACGCAGTATTTT.

The chain recombines TRBV2 with TRBJ1-2; D might be TRBD1 (6 bases). This CDR3 spans 12 amino acids. Per the germline V gene, CDR1 is SNHLY and CDR2 is FYNNEI. V lost 8 bases and J lost 8, with 15 bases in between. DNA for the CDR3: TGTGCCAGCTCGCCTAGGGGGGGCGGCTACACCTTC. Translating gives CASSPRGGGYTF.

This chain uses TRBV4-1 with TRBJ2-5; maybe TRBD1 (6 bases). Trimming removed 5 bases at V and 1 base at J, with 14 bases between. The CDR3 runs 15 residues. Germline CDR1 is MGHRA and CDR2 is YSYEKL. Here the CDR3 DNA reads TGCGCCAGCAGCATCCGACAGGTTCCCCAAGAGACCCAGTACTTC. The encoded protein is CASSIRQVPQETQYF.